The table lists the clone carrying this TCR beta chain with a few counts. What it binds is unknown. The sample belongs to a study of T cell repertoires in cytomegalovirus infection. As for the study in general: HLA-B-restricted CMV epitopes that are well studied, plus recently identified HLA-C-restricted ones, were used by the study. Public signatures in TCR beta pointed to CMV infection and matching HLA type.

Whole-study findings and limits: Summed frequency of public TCR beta families distinguished CMV carriers with the relevant HLA. Clonotype analysis showed dominance of the ex vivo response by HLA-C-restricted CMV-specific TCR beta clonotypes.

The CDR3 has 15 residues. Germline V gene lookup returns CDR1 SGHTA and CDR2 FQGNSA. V gave up 5 bases and J gave up 5 bases; unmatched junction bases: 11. TCRdb reprocessed the reads with MiXCR, giving one entry per CDR3 protein. Among around 430,000 distinct CDR3 sequences listed, approximately 46% were seen once. The clonotype comes from a human donor in good health (CMV status not recorded). Some clones in this sample may be carry-over from other donors' samples. V and J are TRBV7-2 and TRBJ2-7, with 8 bases identical to TRBD2. The sequencing here drew on cultured PBMCs, taken from culture after CMV antigen stimulation. The CDR3 DNA follows: TGTGCCAGCAGCCGACCGGGACTAGGGGGAAACGAGCAGTACTTC. Its protein is CASSRPGLGGNEQYF.